These 5 T cell receptor beta chains were sequenced from one sample in a study of blood T cell repertoires in COVID-19. The assay was immunoSEQ multiplex PCR, and TCRdb's table has in-frame clones only and misses some. The data contain about 320,000 clones, about nine tenths of them singletons. Sequencing was done on a sample of PBMCs or T cells enriched from blood (not recorded which). The receptors originated from a woman aged 18 to 35 who had recovered from COVID-19.

The chain links TRBV19 to TRBJ1-1; D remains ambiguous. The CDR3 is 15 amino acids. Between the trimmed V and J ends, which lost 1 base and 4 bases, there was a span of 13 bases. CDR1 and CDR2 (germline): LNHDA, SQIVND (reference sequence). The CDR3 loop is CASSIVALKGTEAFF. The DNA of the CDR3 is TGTGCCAGTAGTATAGTAGCCCTTAAAGGCACTGAAGCTTTCTTT.

The rearrangement links TRBV7-8 to TRBJ2-7; 8 bases align to TRBD2. Germline CDR1 and CDR2: SGHVS and FQNEAQ. Trimming at V came to 5 bases and at J to 2 bases, leaving 11 bases not matched to a gene. This CDR3 has 16 amino acids. DNA of the CDR3: TGTGCCAGCAGCGCTCCTCGGGAGGGGTCCCCCTACGAGCAGTACTTC. Protein: CASSAPREGSPYEQYF.

This rearrangement joins TRBV7-3 to TRBJ2-1, with D unresolved. Germline CDR1 reads SGHTA; CDR2 reads FQGTGA. V lost 4 bases and J lost 4, with 8 bases in between. This CDR3 contains 13 residues. CDR3 nucleotide sequence: TGTGCCAGCAGCTCCGACAATTACAATGAGCAGTTCTTC. It yields the protein CASSSDNYNEQFF. Together with reference TRBV7-3 and TRBJ2-1, the CDR3 gives the full variable domain: GAGVSQTPSNKVTEKGKYVELRCDPISGHTALYWYRQSLGQGPEFLIYFQGTGAADDSGLPNDRFFAVRPEGSVSTLKIQRTERGDSAVYLCASSSDNYNEQFFGPGTRLTVL.

This chain links TRBV28 with TRBJ2-1; D might be TRBD2 (6 bases). The germline V gene encodes CDR1 MDHEN and CDR2 SYDVKM. Trimming pared 9 bases from V and 7 bases from J, leaving 13 bases between. The CDR3 length is 12 residues. CDR3 amino acids: CASHEGRNEQFF. The CDR3 bases are TGTGCCAGTCACGAAGGGAGGAATGAGCAGTTCTTC.

This chain joins TRBV11-2 and TRBJ1-1, with D perhaps TRBD1 (5 bases). The V and J ends lost 3 bases and 7 bases respectively, with 15 bases between them. The length of the CDR3 is 14 residues. Germline CDR1 and CDR2: SGHAT and FQNNGV. The CDR3 bases are TGTGCCAGCAGCTTGGACAACGGTCCCTTTGAAGCTTTCTTT. Encoded protein: CASSLDNGPFEAFF.